The rows below give T cell receptor beta chains drawn from one sample of a study of PD-L1 blockade in urothelial cancer. Repertoires were generated with immunoSEQ multiplex PCR, while TCRdb's copy carries only in-frame clones and drops some. Among around 71,000 clones listed, about 85% were seen once. This specimen was PBMCs, taken around atezolizumab (anti-PD-L1) treatment. Receptors were obtained from a middle-aged man with urothelial cancer. Each CDR3 is given with its conserved first and last residue. The D gene is left open where the match is weak. Not all rows give a size; the values are once, few, many and, for expanded clones, a class.

TRBV2	-	TRBJ2-3	-	TGTGCCAGCGGTCTTCGGGGGGCAACAGATACGCAGTATTTT	CASGLRGATDTQYF
TRBV5-6	-	TRBJ1-1	-	TGTGCCAGCAGCTATCTAGTCGTTGATAGGACTGAAGCTTTCTTT	CASSYLVVDRTEAFF
TRBV5-1	TRBD1	TRBJ2-5	-	TGCGCCAGCAGCCCCGGGACAGGGGTCCAAGAGACCCAGTACTTC	CASSPGTGVQETQYF
TRBV11-2	-	TRBJ1-1	-	TGTGCCAGCAGCTTCAAGCTGGAGGGGCGGACTGAAGCTTTCTTT	CASSFKLEGRTEAFF
TRBV28	-	TRBJ2-2	-	TGTGCCAGCAGTCCCGGCGGAGGGGCGACCACCGGGGAGCTGTTTTTT	CASSPGGGATTGELFF
TRBV29-1	-	TRBJ1-4	-	TGCAGCGTCGGACAGCTCTATGAAAAACTGTTTTTT	CSVGQLYEKLFF
TRBV7-2	-	TRBJ1-2	few	TGTGCCGTAGCGGAGGGCTGGTATGGCTACACCTTC	CAVAEGWYGYTF
TRBV5-4	-	TRBJ2-2	-	TGTGCCAGCAGCCAGCGGTACACCGGGGAGCTGTTTTTT	CASSQRYTGELFF
TRBV2	-	TRBJ2-1	-	TGTGCCAGCAGCGCGTTGCAGTTCTTC	CASSALQFF
TRBV28	-	TRBJ2-7	-	TGTGCCAGCAGTTTATACAGGGCCCCGTACGAGCAGTACTTC	CASSLYRAPYEQYF
TRBV18	-	TRBJ2-5	-	TGTGCCAGCTCACTTTCGGACTGGAGGGAGACCCAGTACTTC	CASSLSDWRETQYF
TRBV27	TRBD2	TRBJ2-7	-	TGTGCCAGCACTTCTACTACTAGCGGGAGGGCGAACGAGCAGTACTTC	CASTSTTSGRANEQYF
TRBV11-2	-	TRBJ1-5	-	TGTGCCAGCAGCTTAGACCTCCCAGGGACTTCGCCCCAGCATTTT	CASSLDLPGTSPQHF
TRBV9	TRBD1	TRBJ2-2	-	TGTGCCAGCAGCTACCGGGACAGGGAAGCCGGGGAGCTGTTTTTT	CASSYRDREAGELFF
TRBV7-2	TRBD1	TRBJ2-7	few	TGTGCCAGCAGCCGCGCGACGCCAGGGGGAGAGCAGTACTTC	CASSRATPGGEQYF
TRBV7-2	TRBD2	TRBJ2-1	-	TGTGCCAGCAGCTTAGCCGGGACTAGCATAAATGAGCAGTTCTTC	CASSLAGTSINEQFF
TRBV27	-	TRBJ1-3	-	TGTGCCAGCATGGCTATGGACAAAAGCTCTGGAAACACCATATATTTT	CASMAMDKSSGNTIYF
TRBV28	-	TRBJ2-1	few	TGTGCCAGCAGTTTAGACGGGTCCACCTACAATGAGCAGTTCTTC	CASSLDGSTYNEQFF
TRBV5-5	-	TRBJ2-2	-	TGTGCCAGCAGCTTACAGGTGACGAACACCGGGGAGCTGTTTTTT	CASSLQVTNTGELFF
TRBV19	-	TRBJ2-1	-	TGTGCCAGTAGGACTGGGGGCCAGAGCTCCTACAATGAGCAGTTCTTC	CASRTGGQSSYNEQFF
TRBV18	-	TRBJ2-1	-	TGTGCCAGCTCACGGGACTCGATCTACAATGAGCAGTTCTTC	CASSRDSIYNEQFF
TRBV6-4	TRBD2	TRBJ2-3	-	TGTGCCAGCAGTGACGAAGCGGGAGGGTCCACAGATACGCAGTATTTT	CASSDEAGGSTDTQYF
TRBV6-5	-	TRBJ2-3	-	TGTGCCAGCCGAGGCTCGGGCACAGATACGCAGTATTTT	CASRGSGTDTQYF
TRBV28	TRBD1	TRBJ2-7	-	TGTGCCAGCAGTTTGGGACAGGCCTACGGCGAGCAGTACTTC	CASSLGQAYGEQYF
TRBV7-2	-	TRBJ1-1	-	TGTGCCAGCAGCTTTTTCGGGGGGCGAGGTCCTAAGACTGAAGCTTTCTTT	CASSFFGGRGPKTEAFF
TRBV11-2	TRBD2	TRBJ2-7	-	TGTGCCAGCAGCTTAGAGCCGACTAGCGGGAGTTACGAGCAGTACTTC	CASSLEPTSGSYEQYF
TRBV6-5	-	TRBJ2-7	-	TGTGCCAGCAGTTACGACCGAGGGAACGAGCAGTACTTC	CASSYDRGNEQYF
TRBV27	-	TRBJ1-5	-	TGTGCCAGCCTTCCGTATTTGGGCGGCAATCAGCCCCAGCATTTT	CASLPYLGGNQPQHF
TRBV5-5	-	TRBJ1-1	-	TGTGCCAGCAGCTACAGTAACACTGAAGCTTTCTTT	CASSYSNTEAFF
TRBV7-8	-	TRBJ1-5	few	TGTGCCAGCAGCTTAGTAAGGACAACCCCCAATCAGCCCCAGCATTTT	CASSLVRTTPNQPQHF
TRBV4-1	TRBD1	TRBJ1-4	-	TGCGCCAGCAGCCAGCAGAGACAGGGGATTAGTGAAAAACTGTTTTTT	CASSQQRQGISEKLFF
TRBV5-1	-	TRBJ1-3	-	TGCGCCAGCAGCTGGGGGGGTCCGTCCTCTGGAAACACCATATATTTT	CASSWGGPSSGNTIYF
TRBV7-2	TRBD1	TRBJ2-5	once	TGTGCCAGCAGCACCCGACAGGGGGAGACCCAGTACTTC	CASSTRQGETQYF
TRBV7-2	-	TRBJ2-2	-	TGTGCCAGCAGCTTAGTGTTTAGCACCGGGGAGCTGTTTTTT	CASSLVFSTGELFF
TRBV28	TRBD1	TRBJ2-3	-	TGTGCCAGCAGTCGTCGGACAGGACGCACAGATACGCAGTATTTT	CASSRRTGRTDTQYF
TRBV7-2	TRBD1	TRBJ1-5	-	TGTGCCAGCAGCTCCGACAGGGGTAGCAATCAGCCCCAGCATTTT	CASSSDRGSNQPQHF
TRBV7-8	TRBD2	TRBJ2-5	few	TGTGCCAGCAGCCTGGGACACGGGCTAAGCGGGAGGACCCAAGAGACCCAGTACTTC	CASSLGHGLSGRTQETQYF
TRBV7-2	-	TRBJ2-4	-	TGTGCCAGCAGCCCTAACCTTGCCAAAAACATTCAGTACTTC	CASSPNLAKNIQYF
TRBV30	-	TRBJ2-7	-	TGTGCCTGGAGTGTTCAGGCACAAGGAGAGCAGTACTTC	CAWSVQAQGEQYF
TRBV30	-	TRBJ1-1	few	TGTGCCTGGAGTGGTAGACACCCGAAGACTGAAGCTTTCTTT	CAWSGRHPKTEAFF
TRBV27	TRBD2	TRBJ2-3	-	TGTGCCAGCAGTTCTAAGCGGGATATGGTGGATACGCAGTATTTT	CASSSKRDMVDTQYF
TRBV5-1	TRBD2	TRBJ2-3	once	TGCGCCAGCAGCACCCGGGAGGGTGGGACAGATACGCAGTATTTT	CASSTREGGTDTQYF
TRBV10-3	TRBD1	TRBJ1-2	-	TGTGCCATCAGTGAGTGGGACAGAGAGAACTATGGCTACACCTTC	CAISEWDRENYGYTF
TRBV6-5	-	TRBJ2-7	-	TGTGCCAGCAGTTACCCCCCTTTAGACGAGCAGTACTTC	CASSYPPLDEQYF
TRBV5-6	TRBD1	TRBJ1-5	-	TGTGCCAGCAGCCCGAGGTGGGGACAGGGTGAAGCCCAGCATTTT	CASSPRWGQGEAQHF
TRBV5-1	TRBD2	TRBJ2-1	-	TGCGCCAGCAGCTCTCCGGGACTAGCCCGCAATGAGCAGTTCTTC	CASSSPGLARNEQFF
TRBV7-2	TRBD2	TRBJ2-7	-	TGTGCCAGCAGCTTTACTAGCGGGCCTACACCCTACGAGCAGTACTTC	CASSFTSGPTPYEQYF
TRBV30	-	TRBJ1-1	-	TGTGCCTGGAACCCCATTGGGGGGGGAACTGAAGCTTTCTTT	CAWNPIGGGTEAFF
TRBV28	TRBD2	TRBJ2-7	-	TGTGCCAGCAGTTTCCAACTAGCGGGAGGACCCTACGAGCAGTACTTC	CASSFQLAGGPYEQYF
TRBV5-1	TRBD2	TRBJ2-7	-	TGCGCCAGCAGCTGGACTAGCGGGAGCAACGAGCAGTACTTC	CASSWTSGSNEQYF
TRBV11-1	-	TRBJ2-7	-	TGTGCCAGCAGCACTGTCTCCTACGAGCAGTACTTC	CASSTVSYEQYF
TRBV9	-	TRBJ2-1	once	TGTGCCAGCAGCGTAGGTGCGTCTGAGCAGTTCTTC	CASSVGASEQFF
TRBV5-5	-	TRBJ2-5	once	TGTGCCAGCAGCCTTATCTGGGACTGGGAGACCCAGTACTTC	CASSLIWDWETQYF